The 27 T cell receptor beta chains below all came from one sample that was sequenced in a study of beta chain features in type 1 diabetes. The investigators reverse transcribed all of the isolated RNA, so they sequenced expressed TCRB transcripts. Method: immunoSEQ multiplex PCR; TCRdb's copy keeps in-frame clones and lacks some. The repertoire has about 150,000 clones, approximately 8.1% of them found once; the top ten carry approximately 0.69%. The sample comprised central memory CD4+ T cells from blood. Receptors were obtained from a man between 18 and 29 years old in good health.

This clone was detected many times. The rearrangement joins TRBV7-2 to TRBJ2-1, with D perhaps matching TRBD1 (6 bases). The CDR3 spans 14 residues. V lost 5 bases and J lost 8, with 16 bases in between. Germline assignment: CDR1 SGHTA and CDR2 FQGNSA. The CDR3 region has the DNA TGTGCCAGCAGCGTGAACAGGGTTCGCGATGAGCAGTTCTTC. Translating gives CASSVNRVRDEQFF.

A few counts support this clone. V is TRBV7-2 and J is TRBJ1-3; TRBD1 agrees at 7 bases. V dropped 2 bases and J dropped 0; count of bases not matched to a gene: 7. The germline V gene has CDR1 SGHTA and CDR2 FQGNSA. CDR3 length: 17 amino acids. The CDR3 DNA follows: TGTGCCAGCAGCTTATCTCCGGGACAGTACTCTGGAAACACCATATATTTT. Its translation is CASSLSPGQYSGNTIYF. The full variable domain, with the rest looked up from reference TRBV7-2 and TRBJ1-3, is GAGVSQSPSNKVTEKGKDVELRCDPISGHTALYWYRQSLGQGLEFLIYFQGNSAPDKSGLPSDRFSAERTGGSVSTLTIQRTQQEDSAVYLCASSLSPGQYSGNTIYFGEGSWLTVV.

The chain carries TRBV7-3 and TRBJ2-5, with D maybe TRBD1 (5 bases). Per germline, CDR1 SGHTA and CDR2 FQGTGA. CDR3 length: 13 residues. Trimming left V 1 base short and J 4 bases short, with 7 bases between. Written as DNA, the CDR3 is TGTGCCAGCAGCTTAAAAGGGGCAGAGACCCAGTACTTC. Translating gives CASSLKGAETQYF.

V gene TRBV2 combines with J gene TRBJ2-6; tentative D call: TRBD2 (6 bases). The CDR3 length is 14 residues. The germline V gene encodes CDR1 SNHLY and CDR2 FYNNEI. With 10 bases removed from V and 0 bases from J, the gap between germline ends came to 10 bases. CDR3 bases: TGTGCCAACGCGGGGCCCTCTGGGGCCAACGTCCTGACTTTC. Its protein is CANAGPSGANVLTF.

The sample holds many counts of this clone. The chain is built from TRBV28 and TRBJ1-2, with TRBD1 matching over 8 bases. CDR1 is MDHEN, CDR2 SYDVKM, per germline. This CDR3 is 15 amino acids long. After removal of 6 bases from V and 3 bases from J, the junction contained 9 bases not matched to a gene. The CDR3 loop is CASRTRDRLHYGYTF. In DNA, the CDR3 is TGTGCCAGCAGGACCAGGGACAGGTTACACTATGGCTACACCTTC.

This clone was found a few times. The chain has TRBV5-4 and TRBJ2-1; weak D call: TRBD2 (6 bases). The germline gives CDR1 SGHNT, CDR2 YYREEE (reference sequence). Trimming pared 4 bases from V and 9 bases from J, leaving 11 bases between. The CDR3 is 12 amino acids. The CDR3: CASSRDGGEQFF. CDR3 nucleotide sequence: TGTGCCAGCAGCCGCGACGGGGGTGAGCAGTTCTTC.

This chain links TRBV18 with TRBJ2-7; D is undetermined. This CDR3 is built from 12 residues. Trimming left V 2 bases short and J 6 bases short, with 8 bases between. Germline V gene lookup returns CDR1 KGHSH and CDR2 LQKENI. The CDR3 spells CASSPIRGEQYF. CDR3 nucleotide sequence: TGTGCCAGCTCACCAATTAGAGGCGAGCAGTACTTC.

The rearrangement uses TRBV7-2 and TRBJ2-6; possibly TRBD1 for D (6 bases). CDR3 length equals 14 residues. Germline loops: CDR1 SGHTA, CDR2 FQGNSA. V shed 8 bases and J shed 1 base, with 9 bases lying between them. CDR3 DNA sequence: TGTGCCAGCGCTCAGGGGTCTGGGGCCAACGTCCTGACTTTC. As protein: CASAQGSGANVLTF.

The chain combines TRBV19 with TRBJ2-1; no clear D gene. V shed 5 bases and J shed 3 bases, with 11 bases lying between them. Looked up from germline, CDR1 is LNHDA and CDR2 is SQIVND (reference sequence). The length of the CDR3 is 14 residues. The CDR3 nucleotides read TGTGCCAGTAGTTTGAGCATCGGCTACAATGAGCAGTTCTTC. Its protein product is CASSLSIGYNEQFF.

In this sample, this clone turned up many times. The chain carries TRBV14 and TRBJ1-2; no firm D call. This CDR3 contains 14 residues. CDR1 is SGHDN, CDR2 FVKESK, per germline. V was clipped by 2 bases and J by 3 bases, with 10 bases between them. The DNA of the CDR3 is TGTGCCAGCAGCCAAAGAGGAGTTTACTATGGCTACACCTTC. It yields the protein CASSQRGVYYGYTF.

This clone was counted a few times. V is TRBV6-5 and J is TRBJ2-3, with TRBD2 matching 7 bases. V shed 11 bases, J shed 2 bases, and the junction held 7 bases outside the gene matches. The germline V gene has CDR1 MNHEY and CDR2 SVGAGI. The CDR3 runs to 13 residues. This chain's CDR3 is CAGRLALTDTQYF. CDR3 coding DNA: TGTGCCGGCCGACTAGCACTCACAGATACGCAGTATTTT.

There are many counts of this clone. The chain is built from TRBV19 and TRBJ2-6; maybe TRBD2 (6 bases). The V gene lost 7 bases and the J gene lost 0 bases, with 10 bases spanning the gap. The length of the CDR3 is 15 residues. Per the germline V gene, CDR1 is LNHDA and CDR2 is SQIVND (reference sequence). CDR3: CASMGLASGANVLTF. The CDR3 bases are TGTGCCAGTATGGGACTGGCCTCTGGGGCCAACGTCCTGACTTTC.

The chain is built from TRBV28 and TRBJ2-3; maybe TRBD2 (6 bases). Trimming removed 5 bases at V and 9 bases at J, with 27 bases between. CDR1 MDHEN and CDR2 SYDVKM come from the germline V gene. This CDR3 comprises 17 residues. Here the CDR3 DNA reads TGTGCCAGCAGTCCGTTGGGTATAGCGGTTGGAGTGGGGACGCAGTATTTT. Translating it yields CASSPLGIAVGVGTQYF.

In its sample, this clone was seen a few times. The rearrangement links TRBV21-1 to TRBJ1-1; no DNA check was done on the table's D call, TRBD1. TRBV21-1 is annotated as a pseudogene. The CDR3 covers 13 residues. CDR3 sequence (DNA): TGTGCCAGCAGCTTCGACAGGGACACTGAAGCTTTCTTT. Protein product: CASSFDRDTEAFF.

This clone occurred many times. The CDR3 loop is CASSVSVTYNEQFF. CDR3 in DNA: TGCGCCAGCAGTGTAAGCGTAACGTACAATGAGCAGTTCTTC. The rearrangement uses TRBV5-1 and TRBJ2-1; D not certain. The CDR3 is 14 residues long. Germline loops: CDR1 SGHRS, CDR2 YFSETQ. V dropped 5 bases and J dropped 4 bases, with 13 bases sitting between them.

The J gene is TRBJ2-5, the V gene TRBV7-8, with TRBD2 as a possible D gene (6 bases). V gave up 2 bases and J gave up 2 bases, with 15 bases separating them. The length of the CDR3 is 16 residues. CDR1 and CDR2 (germline): SGHVS, FQNEAQ. Here the CDR3 reads CASSLRIGLMQETQYF. CDR3 DNA: TGTGCCAGCAGCTTAAGGATCGGACTAATGCAAGAGACCCAGTACTTC.

This clone appeared a few times. The rearrangement links TRBV2 to TRBJ1-5, with 10 bases identical to TRBD1. The CDR3 sequence is 14 residues long. Germline values: CDR1 SNHLY, CDR2 FYNNEI. The V segment lost 4 bases and the J segment 7 bases; nucleotides outside the gene matches: 4. CDR3 region: CASSVGQGFQPQHF. Here the CDR3 DNA reads TGTGCCAGCAGTGTGGGACAGGGGTTCCAGCCCCAGCATTTT.

The V call is TRBV7-2, the J call TRBJ2-2; 10 nucleotides line up with TRBD2. The CDR3 covers 16 residues. V gave up 5 bases and J gave up 4 bases; unmatched junction bases: 7. Germline values: CDR1 SGHTA, CDR2 FQGNSA. This CDR3 is CASSASGRAGTGELFF. The CDR3 nucleotides are TGTGCCAGCAGCGCCAGCGGGAGGGCCGGCACCGGGGAGCTGTTTTTT.

The sample holds a few counts of this clone. This chain connects TRBV7-9 to TRBJ1-2, with 10 nucleotides matching TRBD1. The germline V gene encodes CDR1 SEHNR and CDR2 FQNEAQ (reference sequence). This CDR3 has 16 residues. With 4 bases clipped from V and 6 bases from J, the junction kept 11 bases outside the gene matches. CDR3 protein: CASSSLSGTGAHGYTF. In DNA, the CDR3 is TGTGCCAGCAGCTCACTCTCCGGGACAGGGGCTCATGGCTACACCTTC.

Ten or more counts support this clone. V and J are TRBV29-1 and TRBJ2-1; 10 bases agree with TRBD2. V dropped 0 bases and J dropped 7; count of bases not matched to a gene: 9. This CDR3 is 16 amino acids long. CDR1 and CDR2 (germline): SQVTM, ANQGSEA. The CDR3, as DNA: TGCAGCGTTGAAGACGTTCCAGCGGGGGGGCGGAATGAGCAGTTCTTC. Residues: CSVEDVPAGGRNEQFF.

A few counts support this clone. The chain is built from TRBV9 and TRBJ1-2, with 8 bases matching TRBD1. With V trimmed by 3 bases and J by 0 bases, 7 bases remained unmatched. The germline V gene has CDR1 SGDLS and CDR2 YYNGEE. This CDR3 has 16 residues. DNA of the CDR3: TGTGCCAGCAGCGCAGGGGGCGAGTTTGCTAACTATGGCTACACCTTC. Translating it yields CASSAGGEFANYGYTF.

This clone occurred many times. The rearrangement joins TRBV14 to TRBJ1-1, with D hard to call. Germline V gene sequence: CDR1 SGHDN, CDR2 FVKESK. Trimming pared 5 bases from V and 0 bases from J, leaving 7 bases between. The CDR3 sequence is 13 residues long. Written as DNA, the CDR3 is TGTGCCAGCAGCGTTACATTGAACACTGAAGCTTTCTTT. It yields the protein CASSVTLNTEAFF.

This clone was seen more than once but under ten times. The V call is TRBV4-2, the J call TRBJ1-1; TRBD1 matches 9 bases. The CDR3 length is 15 residues. Germline V CDR1 and CDR2: LGHNA, YNFKEQ. Unmatched junction bases numbered 5, after V lost 1 base and J lost 5 bases. CDR3 amino acids: CASSQVQGAGTEAFF. The CDR3 coding sequence is TGTGCCAGCAGCCAAGTACAGGGGGCAGGGACTGAAGCTTTCTTT.

This clone turned up a few times. This sequence joins TRBV6-4 and TRBJ1-2, with D unresolved. The CDR3 is 12 residues long. Germline V gives CDR1 MRHNA, CDR2 SNTAGT. Deletions cut 7 bases from V and 4 bases from J, with 10 bases between. DNA of the CDR3: TGTGCCAGCACCCCAGATTTCTATGGCTACACCTTC. Translation: CASTPDFYGYTF.

This chain uses TRBV7-2 with TRBJ2-1, with TRBD2 matching 7 bases. V lost 5 bases to trimming and J lost 7 bases; unmatched junction nucleotides: 11. CDR1 and CDR2 from the germline V gene are SGHTA and FQGNSA. The CDR3 is 15 residues long. The CDR3 nucleotides read TGTGCCAGCAGCCCGTGGGGGGGAATCAGGAATGAGCAGTTCTTC. Translation: CASSPWGGIRNEQFF. Full variable domain (rest looked up from reference TRBV7-2 and TRBJ2-1): GAGVSQSPSNKVTEKGKDVELRCDPISGHTALYWYRQSLGQGLEFLIYFQGNSAPDKSGLPSDRFSAERTGGSVSTLTIQRTQQEDSAVYLCASSPWGGIRNEQFFGPGTRLTVL.

This clone came up a few times. This rearrangement joins TRBV28 to TRBJ2-1, with 7 bases identical to TRBD1. Per the germline V gene, CDR1 is MDHEN and CDR2 is SYDVKM. V lost 6 bases to trimming and J lost 4 bases; unmatched junction nucleotides: 6. This CDR3 comprises 14 residues. The chain's CDR3 is CASSIGQEYNEQFF. In DNA, the CDR3 is TGTGCCAGCAGCATCGGACAGGAGTACAATGAGCAGTTCTTC.

This clone showed up many times. This sequence joins TRBV28 and TRBJ2-7, with D tentatively TRBD2 (6 bases). Trimming shortened V by 7 bases and J by 7 bases, and 17 bases separated the two germline ends. The CDR3 extends over 13 amino acids. Per germline, CDR1 MDHEN and CDR2 SYDVKM. The CDR3: CASTDGGRWEQYF. The CDR3 DNA reads as TGTGCCAGCACCGATGGAGGGCGGTGGGAGCAGTACTTC.